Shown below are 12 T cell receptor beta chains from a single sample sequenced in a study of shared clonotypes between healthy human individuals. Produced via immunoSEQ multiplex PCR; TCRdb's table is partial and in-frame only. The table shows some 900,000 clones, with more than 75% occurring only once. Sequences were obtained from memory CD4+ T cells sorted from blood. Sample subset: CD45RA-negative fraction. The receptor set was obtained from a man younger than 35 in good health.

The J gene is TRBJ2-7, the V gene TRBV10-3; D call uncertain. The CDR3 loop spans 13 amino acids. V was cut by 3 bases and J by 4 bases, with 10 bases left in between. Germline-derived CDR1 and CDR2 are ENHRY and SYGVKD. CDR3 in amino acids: CAISDGGVYEQYF. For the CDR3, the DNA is TGTGCCATCAGTGACGGTGGGGTATACGAGCAGTACTTC.

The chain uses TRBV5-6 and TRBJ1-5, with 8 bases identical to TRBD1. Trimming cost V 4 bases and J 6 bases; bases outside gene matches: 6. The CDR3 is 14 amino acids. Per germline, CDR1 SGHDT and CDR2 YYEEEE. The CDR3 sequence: CASSRAGGGQPQHF. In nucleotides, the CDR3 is TGTGCCAGCAGCCGGGCAGGGGGCGGTCAGCCCCAGCATTTT.

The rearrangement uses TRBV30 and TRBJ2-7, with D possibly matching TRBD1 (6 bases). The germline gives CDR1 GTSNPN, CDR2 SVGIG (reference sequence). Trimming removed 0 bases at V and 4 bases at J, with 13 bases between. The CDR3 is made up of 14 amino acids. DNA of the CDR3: TGTGCCTGGAGTGTGAGTCAGGGGTGGTACGAGCAGTACTTC. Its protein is CAWSVSQGWYEQYF.

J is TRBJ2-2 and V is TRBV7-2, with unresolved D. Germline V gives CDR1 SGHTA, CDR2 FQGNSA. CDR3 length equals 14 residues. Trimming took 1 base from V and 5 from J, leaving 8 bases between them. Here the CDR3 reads CASSLEFKTGELFF. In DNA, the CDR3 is TGTGCCAGCAGCTTAGAATTTAAAACCGGGGAGCTGTTTTTT. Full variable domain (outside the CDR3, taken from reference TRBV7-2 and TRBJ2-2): GAGVSQSPSNKVTEKGKDVELRCDPISGHTALYWYRQSLGQGLEFLIYFQGNSAPDKSGLPSDRFSAERTGGSVSTLTIQRTQQEDSAVYLCASSLEFKTGELFFGEGSRLTVL.

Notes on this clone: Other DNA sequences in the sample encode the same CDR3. This chain's CDR3 is CASSLTLLSYEQYF. The CDR3 DNA sequence: TGTGCCAGCAGTTTAACCCTCCTCTCCTACGAGCAGTACTTC. The chain links TRBV27 to TRBJ2-7; unclear D gene. The CDR3 length is 14 residues. From germline, CDR1 is MNHEY and CDR2 SMNVEV (reference sequence). Trimming took off 2 bases at V and 0 bases at J, with 8 bases between the two ends.

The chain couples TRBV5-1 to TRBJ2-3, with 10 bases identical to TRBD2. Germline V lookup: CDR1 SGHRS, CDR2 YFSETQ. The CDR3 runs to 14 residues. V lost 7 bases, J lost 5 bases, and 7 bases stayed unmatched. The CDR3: CASGLLAGVDTQYF. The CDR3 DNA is TGCGCCAGCGGACTTCTAGCGGGAGTAGATACGCAGTATTTT.

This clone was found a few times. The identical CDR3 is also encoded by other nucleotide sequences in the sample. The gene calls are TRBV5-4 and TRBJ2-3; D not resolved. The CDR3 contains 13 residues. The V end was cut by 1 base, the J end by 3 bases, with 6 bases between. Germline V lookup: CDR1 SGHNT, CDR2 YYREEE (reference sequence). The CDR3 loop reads CASSLSGTDTQYF. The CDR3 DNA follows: TGTGCCAGCAGCTTGAGTGGTACAGATACGCAGTATTTT.

The CDR3 bases are TGTGCCAGCAGCCCCTCGGAGACTGGAAACACCATATATTTT. Translation: CASSPSETGNTIYF. The genes are TRBV7-2 and TRBJ1-3; the D is unclear. Germline V gives CDR1 SGHTA, CDR2 FQGNSA. The CDR3 runs to 14 residues. With 5 bases removed from V and 2 bases from J, the gap between germline ends came to 10 bases.

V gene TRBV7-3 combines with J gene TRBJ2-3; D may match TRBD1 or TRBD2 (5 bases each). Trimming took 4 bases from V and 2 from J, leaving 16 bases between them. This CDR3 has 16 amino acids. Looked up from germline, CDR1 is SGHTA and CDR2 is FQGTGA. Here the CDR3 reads CASSSGDRSATDTQYF. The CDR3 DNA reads TGTGCCAGCAGCTCCGGGGACCGATCAGCCACAGATACGCAGTATTTT.

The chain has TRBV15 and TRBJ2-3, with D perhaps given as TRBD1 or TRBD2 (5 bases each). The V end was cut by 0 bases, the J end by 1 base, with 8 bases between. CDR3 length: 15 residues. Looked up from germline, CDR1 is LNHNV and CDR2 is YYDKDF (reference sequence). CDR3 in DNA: TGTGCCACCAGCAGAGAGGGGGTCCGCACAGATACGCAGTATTTT. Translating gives CATSREGVRTDTQYF. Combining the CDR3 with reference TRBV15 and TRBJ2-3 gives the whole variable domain DAMVIQNPRYQVTQFGKPVTLSCSQTLNHNVMYWYQQKSSQAPKLLFHYYDKDFNNEADTPDNFQSRRPNTSFCFLDIRSPGLGDTAMYLCATSREGVRTDTQYFGPGTRLTVL.

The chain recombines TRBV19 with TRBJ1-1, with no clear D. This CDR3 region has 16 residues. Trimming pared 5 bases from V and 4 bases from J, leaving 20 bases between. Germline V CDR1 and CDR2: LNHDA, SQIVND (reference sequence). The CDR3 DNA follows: TGTGCCAGTAGTGAAAGCCCAGGACGTCGGAGCACTGAAGCTTTCTTT. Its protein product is CASSESPGRRSTEAFF. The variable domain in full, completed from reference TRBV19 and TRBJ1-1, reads DGGITQSPKYLFRKEGQNVTLSCEQNLNHDAMYWYRQDPGQGLRLIYYSQIVNDFQKGDIAEGYSVSREKKESFPLTVTSAQKNPTAFYLCASSESPGRRSTEAFFGQGTRLTVV.

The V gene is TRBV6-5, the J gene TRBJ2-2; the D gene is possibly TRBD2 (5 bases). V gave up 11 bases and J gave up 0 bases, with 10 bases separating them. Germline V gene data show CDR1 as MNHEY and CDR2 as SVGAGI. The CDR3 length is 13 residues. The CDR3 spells CALREANTGELFF. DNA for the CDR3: TGTGCCTTACGGGAAGCGAACACCGGGGAGCTGTTTTTT.